What follows are 16 T cell receptor beta chains derived from one specimen sequenced in a study of T cells after yellow fever vaccination. One entry per CDR3 protein results from TCRdb running MiXCR on the 5' RACE reads. The sample lists around 320,000 distinct CDR3 sequences, 8.7% occurring once. Sample: CD4+ T cells sorted from PBMCs, taken 5 days after the yellow fever booster vaccination. The receptors originated from a man aged 18-30 years who received the YFV17D yellow fever vaccine.

This clonotype has more than one count but fewer than ten. The chain couples TRBV4-1 to TRBJ2-5; D is possibly TRBD1 or TRBD2 (5 bases each). Germline assignment: CDR1 MGHRA and CDR2 YSYEKL. There are 13 residues in the CDR3. V was pared by 4 bases and J by 3 bases, with 9 bases between. The DNA for the CDR3 is TGCGCCAGCAGCCTGGGGGTTAAAGAGACCCAGTACTTC. It is translated as CASSLGVKETQYF.

In its sample, this clonotype was seen a few times. The genes are TRBV7-6 and TRBJ2-5, with 7 bases matching TRBD1. This CDR3 contains 15 residues. V was clipped by 5 bases and J by 5 bases; unmatched bases: 11. Looked up from germline, CDR1 is SGHVS and CDR2 is FNYEAQ. In DNA, the CDR3 is TGTGCCAGCAGCGCCACTTACACCAGGGGGGAGACCCAGTACTTC. Translating it yields CASSATYTRGETQYF.

The J gene is TRBJ2-3, the V gene TRBV5-1, with D maybe TRBD1 (6 bases). Trimming removed 5 bases at V and 2 bases at J, with 12 bases between. CDR1 and CDR2 (germline): SGHRS, YFSETQ. This CDR3 has 14 amino acids. For the CDR3, the DNA is TGCGCCAGCAGTGCAGGGGAAGACACAGATACGCAGTATTTT. It codes for CASSAGEDTDTQYF.

The chain carries TRBV7-9 and TRBJ1-1; no clear D. V lost 5 bases and J 5 bases, leaving 15 bases between the germline ends. In germline, CDR1 is SEHNR, CDR2 FQNEAQ (reference sequence). This CDR3 is 14 amino acids long. In nucleotides, the CDR3 is TGTGCCAGCAGCAAGGCGGCGGCGGAAACTGAAGCTTTCTTT. Protein sequence: CASSKAAAETEAFF.

This clonotype has a count of ten or more. This chain uses TRBV4-3 with TRBJ2-5; D could derive from TRBD1 or TRBD2 (6 bases each). Germline V gene lookup returns CDR1 LGHNA and CDR2 YSLEER. The V gene lost 2 bases and the J gene lost 7 bases, with 11 bases spanning the gap. CDR3 length: 13 amino acids. CDR3 DNA sequence: TGCGCCAGCAGCCAAATCAGGGGAGGGACCCAGTACTTC. Amino acid sequence: CASSQIRGGTQYF.

Here the CDR3 reads CAPRTSGSCTDTQYF. The CDR3 bases are TGTGCCCCACGGACTAGCGGGTCTTGCACAGATACGCAGTATTTT. V and J are TRBV19 and TRBJ2-3; 11 bases agree with TRBD2. The germline gives CDR1 LNHDA, CDR2 SQIVND (reference sequence). The CDR3 is made up of 15 amino acids. V lost 11 bases, J lost 1 base, and 8 bases stayed unmatched.

The V call is TRBV6-5, the J call TRBJ1-4, with TRBD1 matching over 8 bases. The germline V gene has CDR1 MNHEY and CDR2 SVGAGI. V was clipped by 4 bases and J by 8 bases; unmatched bases: 3. This CDR3 is built from 13 residues. CDR3 in DNA: TGTGCCAGCAGTTCCCGGGACAGGGAAAAACTGTTTTTT. It specifies CASSSRDREKLFF.

This clonotype was seen ten or more times. V usage is TRBV5-5 and J usage is TRBJ1-4, with TRBD1 matching 8 bases. Germline V gene data show CDR1 as SGHKS and CDR2 as YYEKEE (reference sequence). This CDR3 is 15 amino acids long. J lost 6 bases, V lost 4 bases, and 8 bases had no gene match. The CDR3 DNA is TGTGCCAGCAGCCCCTGGACAGGGAGGGATGAAAAACTGTTTTTT. It specifies CASSPWTGRDEKLFF.

J is TRBJ2-1 and V is TRBV5-6, with D possibly being TRBD2 (7 bases). The CDR3 sequence is 11 residues long. V was pared by 5 bases and J by 9 bases, with 9 bases between. Germline V CDR1 and CDR2: SGHDT, YYEEEE. The CDR3 DNA is TGTGCCAGCAGGAGGGGGGGTGAGCAGTTCTTC. Its protein product is CASRRGGEQFF.

The chain uses TRBV20-1 and TRBJ2-6; a possible D gene is TRBD1 (6 bases). The CDR3 loop spans 14 amino acids. The germline gives CDR1 DFQATT, CDR2 SNEGSKA (reference sequence). V was pared by 6 bases and J by 0 bases, with 9 bases between. This chain's CDR3 is CSAYRDSGANVLTF. The DNA of the CDR3 is TGCAGTGCCTACAGGGACTCTGGGGCCAACGTCCTGACTTTC.

The chain carries TRBV12-3 or TRBV12-4 and TRBJ2-3; 11 nucleotides match TRBD2. This CDR3 comprises 17 residues. After removal of 5 bases from V and 6 bases from J, the junction contained 13 bases not matched to a gene. CDR3 protein: CASSGDRLAGFDDTQYF. The CDR3 coding sequence is TGTGCCAGCAGTGGCGACCGACTAGCGGGGTTCGATGATACGCAGTATTTT.

This clonotype occurred many times. The chain recombines TRBV7-2 with TRBJ2-3, with D uncertain. V shed 3 bases and J shed 4 bases, with 8 bases lying between them. The CDR3 is 13 amino acids. CDR1 and CDR2 (germline): SGHTA, FQGNSA. The CDR3 bases are TGTGCCAGCAGCTTCAGGTTCCCAGATACGCAGTATTTT. Its protein product is CASSFRFPDTQYF. The whole variable domain, remainder taken from reference TRBV7-2 and TRBJ2-3, is GAGVSQSPSNKVTEKGKDVELRCDPISGHTALYWYRQSLGQGLEFLIYFQGNSAPDKSGLPSDRFSAERTGGSVSTLTIQRTQQEDSAVYLCASSFRFPDTQYFGPGTRLTVL.

In its sample, this clonotype was seen many times. For the CDR3, the DNA is TGCGCCAGCAGCTTGGCCGACCTATTCACGACAGGGCAAGAGACCCAGTACTTC. Its translation is CASSLADLFTTGQETQYF. This chain connects TRBV5-1 to TRBJ2-5; 7 bases agree with TRBD1. V dropped 0 bases and J dropped 2; count of bases not matched to a gene: 13. CDR1 is SGHRS and CDR2 is YFSETQ in the germline V gene. The CDR3 runs 18 residues. Complete variable domain (other parts from reference TRBV5-1 and TRBJ2-5): KAGVTQTPRYLIKTRGQQVTLSCSPISGHRSVSWYQQTPGQGLQFLFEYFSETQRNKGNFPGRFSGRQFSNSRSEMNVSTLELGDSALYLCASSLADLFTTGQETQYFGPGTRLLVL.

This clonotype appeared a few times. The chain employs TRBV10-3 and TRBJ2-5; D gene unclear. Looked up from germline, CDR1 is ENHRY and CDR2 is SYGVKD. V shed 0 bases and J shed 1 base, with 9 bases lying between them. This CDR3 is 15 amino acids long. CDR3 coding DNA: TGTGCCATCAGTGAGTCGAAGGGTCGCCAAGAGACCCAGTACTTC. Its translation is CAISESKGRQETQYF.

The V gene is TRBV16, the J gene TRBJ1-3; D unclear. From germline, CDR1 is KGHSY and CDR2 FQNENV. V was clipped by 4 bases and J by 0 bases, with 13 bases between them. This CDR3 region has 16 residues. The CDR3 is CASSREGAHSGNTIYF. In nucleotides, the CDR3 is TGTGCCAGCAGCCGAGAAGGTGCACACTCTGGAAACACCATATATTTT.

Many counts were recorded for this clonotype. This chain joins TRBV18 and TRBJ1-2; D uncertain. Between the trimmed V and J ends, which lost 3 bases and 0 bases, there was a span of 11 bases. Germline loops: CDR1 KGHSH, CDR2 LQKENI. The CDR3 length is 15 residues. The CDR3 spells CASSPGNGANYGYTF. The CDR3 DNA reads as TGTGCCAGCTCACCTGGTAACGGAGCTAACTATGGCTACACCTTC.